This paragraph reports one T cell receptor beta chain. V lost 6 bases to trimming and J lost 4 bases, with 14 bases between them. The CDR3 is 14 amino acids. Germline V gives CDR1 MNHEY, CDR2 SVGAGI. Assay used: immunoSEQ multiplex PCR; TCRdb lists only in-frame clones, some missing. The data contain some 150,000 clones, roughly 87% of them seen just once; the ten biggest clones take up roughly 5.4%. This specimen comes from a study of T cell responses to AZD1222 COVID-19 vaccine. This clonotype was sampled from an adult who received the MenACWY meningococcal vaccine as a control. The specimen was peripheral blood, collected 28 days after the second dose of the MenACWY control vaccine. This sequence joins TRBV6-5 and TRBJ2-3, with D perhaps given as TRBD1 or TRBD2 (5 bases each). The CDR3 coding sequence is TGTGCCAGCAGCCCCCCGGGGACGCCAGATACGCAGTATTTT. Its translation is CASSPPGTPDTQYF.